This T cell receptor (beta chain) was recovered during a study of early T cells in non-severe SARS-CoV-2 infection. At least ten counts were recorded for this clonotype. TCRdb itself ran the 5' RACE reads through MiXCR, one entry per CDR3 protein. This sample yields fewer than 65,000 distinct CDR3 sequences, of which about 6% are seen a single time; more than 3% belongs to the top ten. Trimming cost V 4 bases and J 8 bases, with 9 bases left between them. The CDR3 extends over 12 amino acids. CDR1 and CDR2 from the germline V gene are SGHTA and FQGTGA. This sequence was found in an adult who was a healthcare worker with PCR-confirmed SARS-CoV-2 infection or an uninfected control (not recorded which). This chain connects TRBV7-3 to TRBJ2-1; no reliable D call. The sample here was whole blood, taken at baseline. CDR3 DNA: TGTGCCAGCAGCTCTGGTGGCGATGAGCAGTTCTTC. It encodes CASSSGGDEQFF.